These 10 T cell receptor beta chains were all obtained from the same sample, sequenced in a study of cytomegalovirus exposure and HLA in healthy donors. Clones were read by immunoSEQ multiplex PCR, and TCRdb kept only the in-frame ones, dropping some. The data hold fewer than 400,000 clones, with 88% observed a single time. The specimen was PBMCs. The receptors were sampled from a man aged 25 to 45 in good health and CMV-seronegative.

This chain connects TRBV19 to TRBJ2-3; 10 bases fit TRBD2. Trimming at V came to 5 bases and at J to 2 bases, leaving 4 bases not matched to a gene. This CDR3 comprises 15 residues. Germline V gene lookup returns CDR1 LNHDA and CDR2 SQIVND (reference sequence). CDR3 region: CASSRSGGDTDTQYF. The CDR3, as DNA: TGTGCCAGTAGTCGAAGCGGGGGGGACACAGATACGCAGTATTTT.

The chain employs TRBV13 and TRBJ2-5; D may be TRBD2 (6 bases). Trimming removed 0 bases from V and 5 bases from J, with 13 bases in between. Germline V gives CDR1 PRHDT, CDR2 FYEKMQ (reference sequence). The CDR3 sequence is 15 residues long. The CDR3 reads CASSLGLWGVETQYF. The DNA for the CDR3 is TGTGCCAGCAGCTTAGGCCTGTGGGGGGTGGAGACCCAGTACTTC.

The rearrangement links TRBV9 to TRBJ1-5, with 7 bases lining up with TRBD1. The CDR3 length is 13 residues. Germline values: CDR1 SGDLS, CDR2 YYNGEE. J was trimmed by 0 bases and V by 8 bases; bases with no gene match: 2. The DNA for the CDR3 is TGTGCCAGTGGACAGGATAGCAATCAGCCCCAGCATTTT. It is translated as CASGQDSNQPQHF.

The rearrangement links TRBV7-9 to TRBJ1-1; 7 bases agree with TRBD1. Germline values: CDR1 SEHNR, CDR2 FQNEAQ (reference sequence). V was pared by 5 bases and J by 5 bases, with 11 bases of the junction left unmatched. The CDR3 spans 15 residues. Written as DNA, the CDR3 is TGTGCCAGCAGCACCACAGGGGTCCCCGGGACTGAAGCTTTCTTT. Its translation is CASSTTGVPGTEAFF.

V and J are TRBV7-2 and TRBJ2-1, with 14 bases lining up with TRBD2. CDR1 is SGHTA and CDR2 is FQGNSA in the germline V gene. The junction had 4 bases not matched to a gene; V was cut back by 5 bases and J by 4 bases. The CDR3 is made up of 16 amino acids. The CDR3 loop reads CASSPRLAGGYNEQFF. DNA of the CDR3: TGTGCCAGCAGCCCTAGACTAGCGGGGGGGTACAATGAGCAGTTCTTC.

This chain links TRBV7-8 with TRBJ2-5; 7 bases match TRBD1. V gave up 2 bases and J gave up 5 bases; unmatched junction bases: 14. The CDR3 is 17 residues long. From germline, CDR1 is SGHVS and CDR2 FQNEAQ. The CDR3, as DNA: TGTGCCAGCAGCTTACAGGCGGAAAACAGGGGAATTGAGACCCAGTACTTC. This translates into CASSLQAENRGIETQYF.

The CDR3 region is CASSQEGGFQPQHF. CDR3 coding DNA: TGCGCCAGCAGCCAAGAGGGGGGTTTTCAGCCCCAGCATTTT. The chain carries TRBV4-1 and TRBJ1-5; tentative D call: TRBD1 (5 bases). Germline V lookup: CDR1 MGHRA, CDR2 YSYEKL. V shed 0 bases and J shed 6 bases, with 9 bases lying between them. The CDR3 consists of 14 residues.

V usage is TRBV30 and J usage is TRBJ1-1; 8 bases align to TRBD1. The V and J ends lost 5 bases and 0 bases, in that order; junction bases with no gene match: 11. The CDR3 length is 16 residues. Germline V gives CDR1 GTSNPN, CDR2 SVGIG (reference sequence). The DNA of the CDR3 is TGTGCCTGGCACGCCCGACAGGGGTGGTTGAACACTGAAGCTTTCTTT. This codes for CAWHARQGWLNTEAFF.

V gene TRBV19 combines with J gene TRBJ2-1; D ambiguous. Trimming removed 5 bases from V and 4 bases from J, with 15 bases in between. Germline CDR1 LNHDA, CDR2 SQIVND (reference sequence). CDR3 length: 15 residues. CDR3 loop: CASSFRQFPYNEQFF. The CDR3 nucleotides read TGTGCCAGTAGTTTTCGACAATTCCCATACAATGAGCAGTTCTTC.

The rearrangement links TRBV6-6 to TRBJ1-2; 10 nucleotides align to TRBD1. The germline V gene has CDR1 MNHNY and CDR2 SVGAGI (reference sequence). CDR3 length: 16 residues. Unmatched junction bases numbered 9, after V lost 2 bases and J lost 6 bases. Here the CDR3 reads CASSYETVTGGDGYTF. For the CDR3, the DNA is TGTGCCAGCAGTTACGAAACCGTGACAGGGGGCGATGGCTACACCTTC.